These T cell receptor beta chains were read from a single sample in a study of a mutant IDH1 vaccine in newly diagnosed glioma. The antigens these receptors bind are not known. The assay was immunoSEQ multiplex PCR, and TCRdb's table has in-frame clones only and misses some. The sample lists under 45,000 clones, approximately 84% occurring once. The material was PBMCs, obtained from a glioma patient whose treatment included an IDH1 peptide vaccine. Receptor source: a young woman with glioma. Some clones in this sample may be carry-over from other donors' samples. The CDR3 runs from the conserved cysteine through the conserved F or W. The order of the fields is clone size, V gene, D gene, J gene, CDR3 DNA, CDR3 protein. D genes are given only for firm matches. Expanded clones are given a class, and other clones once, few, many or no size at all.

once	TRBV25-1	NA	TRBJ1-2	TGTGCCAGCAGTGGGGGGACGTCCCCTCTCGCCCCTAACTATGGCTACACCTTC	CASSGGTSPLAPNYGYTF
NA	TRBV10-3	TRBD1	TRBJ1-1	TGTGCCATCAGGGTAGACAGGGACCACACTGAAGCTTTCTTT	CAIRVDRDHTEAFF
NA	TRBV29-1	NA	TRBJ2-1	TGCAGCTCCTATCGGGGTGAGCAGTTCTTC	CSSYRGEQFF
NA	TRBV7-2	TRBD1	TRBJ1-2	TGTGCCAGCAGCTTAGGCGGGACAGGGGGCGTCAGCTATGGCTACACCTTC	CASSLGGTGGVSYGYTF
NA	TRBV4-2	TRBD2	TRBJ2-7	TGTGCCAGCAGCCGAGATAGCGGGGGGGCTTACGAGCAGTACTTC	CASSRDSGGAYEQYF
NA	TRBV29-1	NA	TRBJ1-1	TGCAGCGTTGAAGGGGCTGCGAACACTGAAGCTTTCTTT	CSVEGAANTEAFF
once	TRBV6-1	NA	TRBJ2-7	TGTGCCAGCAGTGAATGGGGGCAGTCCTACGAGCAGTACTTC	CASSEWGQSYEQYF
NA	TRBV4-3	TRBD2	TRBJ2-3	TGCGCCAGCAGCCAAGATGGTCTAGCGGGGACTAGCACAGATACGCAGTATTTT	CASSQDGLAGTSTDTQYF
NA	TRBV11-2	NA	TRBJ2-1	TGTGCCAGCAGATCAGTGACCGAGCAGTTCTTC	CASRSVTEQFF
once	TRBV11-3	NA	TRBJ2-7	TGTGCCAGCAGCTCGTTAGCGTCGAGCTCCTACGAGCAGTACTTC	CASSSLASSSYEQYF
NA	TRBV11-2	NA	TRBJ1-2	TGTGCCAGCAGACAGGGAGACTATGGCTACACCTTC	CASRQGDYGYTF
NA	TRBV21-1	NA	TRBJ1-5	TGTGCCAGCAGCAAACCTTCAGGAAGCAATCAGCCCCAGCATTTT	CASSKPSGSNQPQHF
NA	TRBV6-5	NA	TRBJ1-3	TGTGCCAGCCGGGACTCTGGAAACACCATATATTTT	CASRDSGNTIYF
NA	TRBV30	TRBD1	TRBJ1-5	TGTGCCTGGACCCCGGGACAGGGCTATCAGCCCCAGCATTTT	CAWTPGQGYQPQHF
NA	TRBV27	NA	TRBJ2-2	TGTGCCAGCAGCCTGGGGGCGAACACCGGGGAGCTGTTTTTT	CASSLGANTGELFF
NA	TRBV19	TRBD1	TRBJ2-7	TGTGCCAGTAGTACGACCGGGACAGGGTCCTACGAGCAGTACTTC	CASSTTGTGSYEQYF
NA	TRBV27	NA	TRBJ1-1	TGTGCCAGCAGTTTCAGGGGTCGAGCTGAAGCTTTCTTT	CASSFRGRAEAFF
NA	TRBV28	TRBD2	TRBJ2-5	TGTGCCAGCAGTTTATGGAGCGGGGGGGTCGAGACCCAGTACTTC	CASSLWSGGVETQYF
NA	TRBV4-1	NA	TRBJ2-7	TGCGCCAGCAGCCAACTAAGCGGAGGGAGCTCCTACGAGCAGTACTTC	CASSQLSGGSSYEQYF
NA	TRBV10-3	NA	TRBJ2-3	TGTGCCATCAGCGAAATTGGGACAGATACGCAGTATTTT	CAISEIGTDTQYF
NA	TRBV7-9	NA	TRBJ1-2	TGTGCCAGCAGCCGAGAGGGAGTCTATGGCTACACCTTC	CASSREGVYGYTF
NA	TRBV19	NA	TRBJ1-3	TGTGCCAGTAGTAACCCCGGTGGCGTTAGCTCTGGAAACACCATATATTTT	CASSNPGGVSSGNTIYF
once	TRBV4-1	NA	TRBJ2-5	TGCGCCAGCAGCCAAGGGGGGGCAGGGGAGGAGACCCAGTACTTC	CASSQGGAGEETQYF
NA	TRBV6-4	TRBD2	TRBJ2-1	TGTGCCAGCAGTTTCGGACTAGCGGGAGTTTCCAGTCACAATGAGCAGTTCTTC	CASSFGLAGVSSHNEQFF
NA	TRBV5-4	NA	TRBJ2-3	TGTGCCAGCAGCTCGGTTGGCGGAGGCACAGATACGCAGTATTTT	CASSSVGGGTDTQYF
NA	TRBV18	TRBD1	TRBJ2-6	TGTGCCAGCTCAGCAACAGGGGGTCCTGGGGCCAACGTCCTGACTTTC	CASSATGGPGANVLTF
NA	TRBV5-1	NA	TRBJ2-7	TGCGCCAGCAGCCGGGTAGGAGACGAGCAGTACTTC	CASSRVGDEQYF
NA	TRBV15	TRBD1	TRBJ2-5	TGTGCCACCAGCAGAGGGGGGACAGGGGAAGAGACCCAGTACTTC	CATSRGGTGEETQYF
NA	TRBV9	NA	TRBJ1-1	TGTGCCAGCAGCGTAGTGGGCAGCATGAACACTGAAGCTTTCTTT	CASSVVGSMNTEAFF
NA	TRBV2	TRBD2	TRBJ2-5	TGTGCCAGCGGGGGGGAACAAGAGACCCAGTACTTC	CASGGEQETQYF
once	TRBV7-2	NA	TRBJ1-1	TGTGCCAGCAGCTTAGGAAGCCATGTAGCTTTCTTT	CASSLGSHVAFF
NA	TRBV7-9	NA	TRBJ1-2	TGTGCCAGCAGCCCCCGAGACGGACAGTATGGCTACACCTTC	CASSPRDGQYGYTF
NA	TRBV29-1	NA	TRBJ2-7	TGCAGCGTCGTCTCCGGACAGACCCGCTACGAGCAGTACTTC	CSVVSGQTRYEQYF
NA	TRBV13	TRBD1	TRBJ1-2	TGTGCCAGCAGCCCCCAGACAGGGGGTGGCTACACCTTC	CASSPQTGGGYTF
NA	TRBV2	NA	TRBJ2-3	TGTGCCACCTTCTCGGATACGCAGTATTTT	CATFSDTQYF
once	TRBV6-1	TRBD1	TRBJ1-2	TGTGCCAGCTGGAAGTGGGGACAGGGTGGCGGCGGCTACACCTTC	CASWKWGQGGGGYTF
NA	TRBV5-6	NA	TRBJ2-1	TGTGCCAGCAGCTTAAGCGGGACATGGATAGGCAATGAGCAGTTCTTC	CASSLSGTWIGNEQFF
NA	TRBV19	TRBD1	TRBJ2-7	TGTGCCAGTAGCACAGGGGACTACGAGCAGTACTTC	CASSTGDYEQYF
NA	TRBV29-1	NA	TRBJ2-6	TGCAGCGCCCGACTAAGTAGTGGGGCCAACGTCCTGACTTTC	CSARLSSGANVLTF
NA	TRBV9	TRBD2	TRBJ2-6	TGTGCCAGCAGCGCTCTTGGCCGGACGGGGGGAGGGGCCAACGTCCTGACTTTC	CASSALGRTGGGANVLTF
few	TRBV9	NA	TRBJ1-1	TGTGCCAGCAGCGCCAACCCGGGACTCAAGAACACTGAAGCTTTCTTT	CASSANPGLKNTEAFF
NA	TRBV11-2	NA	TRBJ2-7	TGTGCCAGCAGCACCATACAGGGATACGAGCAGTACTTC	CASSTIQGYEQYF
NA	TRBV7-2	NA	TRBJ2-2	TGTGCCAGCAGCTTAGCTCTCCTTACCGGGGAGCTGTTTTTT	CASSLALLTGELFF
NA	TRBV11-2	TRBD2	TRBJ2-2	TGTGCCAGCAGCTTGGGACTAGCGGGAGGTGGTACCGGGGAGCTGTTTTTT	CASSLGLAGGGTGELFF
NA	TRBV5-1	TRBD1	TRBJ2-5	TGCGCCAGCAGCCTGTTCCCCGCCAGGACAGGGAACAACCAAGAGACCCAGTACTTC	CASSLFPARTGNNQETQYF
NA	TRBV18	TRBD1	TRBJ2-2	TGTGCCAGCTCACTTACCTACAGGGGATTCAGGAACACCGGGGAGCTGTTTTTT	CASSLTYRGFRNTGELFF
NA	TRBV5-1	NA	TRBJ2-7	TGCGCCAGCAGCTACTCCTACGAGCAGTACTTC	CASSYSYEQYF
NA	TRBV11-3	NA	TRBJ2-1	TGTGCCAGCATGTTTGGGGGGGCTATCAATGAGCAGTTCTTC	CASMFGGAINEQFF
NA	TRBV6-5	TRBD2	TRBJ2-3	TGTGCCAGCAGGCGCGGGAGGGCCGGGACGCAGTATTTT	CASRRGRAGTQYF
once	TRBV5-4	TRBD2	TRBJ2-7	TGTGCCAGCAGCTTGGCCGGCGGGAGAGGCTACGAGCAGTACTTC	CASSLAGGRGYEQYF
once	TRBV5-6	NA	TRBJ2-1	TGTGCCAGCAGCTTGGAACAGGGTGGGGGCAATGAGCAGTTCTTC	CASSLEQGGGNEQFF
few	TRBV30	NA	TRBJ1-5	TGTGCCTGGAGTGGAACGTCAGGGGAGCCCCAGCATTTT	CAWSGTSGEPQHF
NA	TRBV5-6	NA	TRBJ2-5	TGTGCCAGCAGCTTGTCCGGGGGCAGAGAGACCCAGTACTTC	CASSLSGGRETQYF
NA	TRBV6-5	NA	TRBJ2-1	TGTGCCAGCAAGAAAGAGGACAGTACCCTTAAGCAGTTCTTC	CASKKEDSTLKQFF
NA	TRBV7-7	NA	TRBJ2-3	TGTGCTAGCAGCTTAGATATTGGGGATACGCAGTATTTT	CASSLDIGDTQYF
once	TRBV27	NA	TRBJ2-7	TGTGCCAGCAGTTTACCAGGGGCTTTGGGCGAGCAGTACTTC	CASSLPGALGEQYF
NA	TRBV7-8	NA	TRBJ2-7	TGTGCCAGCAGCTACGTCGCGTTACGGGAGCCGTACGAGCAGTACTTC	CASSYVALREPYEQYF
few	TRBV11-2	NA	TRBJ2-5	TGTGCCAGCAGCTCAGGGGGGCCGGCCCAGTACTTC	CASSSGGPAQYF
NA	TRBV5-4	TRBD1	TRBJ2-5	TGTGCCAGCAGCTCAGGAAGGGGGCTCGGAGAGACCCAGTACTTC	CASSSGRGLGETQYF